A single sample gave rise to the 5 T cell receptor beta chains below, sequenced in a study of CDR3 diversity in severe acne. A single record per CDR3 protein comes from TCRdb applying MiXCR to the PCR reads. This table has more than 80,000 distinct CDR3 sequences, under 55% appearing once. What was sequenced was blood. The source is a male donor with severe acne vulgaris.

This clonotype was recorded many times. The CDR3, as DNA: TGTGCCAGCAGCCAAGAACGCCTACGAGACAATGAGCAGTTCTTC. Residues: CASSQERLRDNEQFF. The rearrangement joins TRBV3-1 to TRBJ2-1, with D hard to call. CDR3 length: 15 residues. V was trimmed by 0 bases and J by 5 bases, leaving 11 bases between them. CDR1 and CDR2 from the germline V gene are LGHDT and YNNKEL (reference sequence).

The chain is built from TRBV20-1 and TRBJ1-5, with D maybe TRBD1 (6 bases). The CDR3 extends over 14 amino acids. In germline, CDR1 is DFQATT, CDR2 SNEGSKA (reference sequence). Trimming stripped 4 bases from V and 2 bases from J, with 12 bases between. DNA for the CDR3: TGCAGTGCTAAACAGGGACGAGGCAATCAGCCCCAGCATTTT. As protein: CSAKQGRGNQPQHF.

About this clonotype: A much larger clone differs from this one at a single base, so this may be a read error. This chain connects TRBV5-1 to TRBJ2-3; the D gene is possibly TRBD1 (6 bases). CDR1 SGHRS and CDR2 YFSETQ come from the germline V gene. CDR3 length equals 13 residues. CDR3 DNA: TGCGCCAGCAGCGGCGGACAGACAGGTACGCAGTATTTT. As protein: CASSGGQTGTQYF. Based on the CDR3 plus reference TRBV5-1 and TRBJ2-3, the full variable domain is KAGVTQTPRYLIKTRGQQVTLSCSPISGHRSVSWYQQTPGQGLQFLFEYFSETQRNKGNFPGRFSGRQFSNSRSEMNVSTLELGDSALYLCASSGGQTGTQYFGPGTRLTVL.

The J gene is TRBJ2-5, the V gene TRBV7-8; 9 nucleotides match TRBD1. CDR3 size: 14 residues. Germline V gene sequence: CDR1 SGHVS, CDR2 FQNEAQ. V lost 6 bases, J lost 5 bases, and 7 bases stayed unmatched. The CDR3 nucleotides are TGTGCCAGCAGACGTAGACAGGGGGAGGAGACCCAGTACTTC. This sequence encodes CASRRRQGEETQYF.

This clonotype is termed medium-sized (0.01 to 0.1%). This sequence joins TRBV24-1 and TRBJ2-3, with TRBD1 identical over 10 bases. The CDR3 has 16 amino acids. V gave up 3 bases and J gave up 5 bases; unmatched junction bases: 7. From germline, CDR1 is KGHDR and CDR2 SFDVKD. CDR3 DNA sequence: TGTGCCACCAGTGATCCCAGACAGGGGGCTGTAGATACGCAGTATTTT. It encodes CATSDPRQGAVDTQYF.